These 24 T cell receptor beta chains were sequenced from one sample in a study of T cell repertoires in aging, cancer and after chemotherapy. Rearranged V-D-J TRB sequences were amplified with a mixed TRB-A/B primer pool. TCRdb reprocessed the multiplex PCR reads with MiXCR, giving one entry per CDR3 protein. Of thousands of distinct CDR3 sequences listed, approximately 30% are singletons. TCR beta rearrangements were amplified from peripheral blood genomic DNA. The sequencing input was blood. Every receptor here comes from a human donor in good health.

This clonotype is judged medium-sized. Here the CDR3 DNA reads TGTGCCAGCAGCCCGGGACGATCAGGTTATGGCTACACCTTC. Protein product: CASSPGRSGYGYTF. This chain links TRBV6-2 or TRBV6-3 with TRBJ1-2; D is perhaps TRBD1 (5 bases). Germline V lookup: CDR1 MNHEY, CDR2 SVGEGT. The CDR3 runs to 14 residues. Deletions cut 6 bases from V and 5 bases from J, with 16 bases between.

Remarks on this clonotype: One base away lies a much larger clone, so this may be a sequencing read error. This sequence joins TRBV6-5 and TRBJ2-7; no definite D call. Germline CDR1 and CDR2: MNHEY and SVGAGI. V gave up 6 bases and J gave up 8 bases, with 11 bases separating them. The CDR3 length is 11 residues. The CDR3 is CASSDGYKQYF. The CDR3, as DNA: TGTGCCAGCAGCGACGGATACAAGCAGTACTTC.

The V call is TRBV19, the J call TRBJ2-3; the D call may be TRBD1 or TRBD2 (5 bases each). The CDR3 runs 13 residues. CDR1 and CDR2 (germline): LNHDA, SQIVND (reference sequence). The V gene lost 8 bases and the J gene lost 2 bases, with 11 bases spanning the gap. CDR3 residues: CASEPGPTDTQYF. CDR3 in DNA: TGTGCCAGTGAGCCGGGACCCACAGATACGCAGTATTTT.

This clonotype was counted only a few times. This chain links TRBV6-1 with TRBJ1-1, with TRBD1 as a possible D gene (5 bases). CDR1 is MNHNS, CDR2 SASEGT, per germline. The CDR3 spans 14 residues. Trimming cost V 3 bases and J 4 bases, with 12 bases left between them. CDR3 nucleotides: TGTGCCAGCAGTGAGAGACAGTGGGGCACTGAAGCTTTCTTT. It encodes CASSERQWGTEAFF.

In its sample, this clonotype ranks as medium-sized. The rearrangement links TRBV6-1 to TRBJ2-7; D not resolved. Germline V gives CDR1 MNHNS, CDR2 SASEGT. Deletions cut 3 bases from V and 3 bases from J, with 9 bases between. This CDR3 is 13 amino acids long. The CDR3 is CASSEGYYYEQYF. The CDR3, as DNA: TGTGCCAGCAGTGAGGGGTATTACTACGAGCAGTACTTC.

By its share, this clonotype is medium-sized. V and J are TRBV19 and TRBJ2-5; TRBD2 matches at 7 bases. The CDR3 is 14 residues long. Germline values: CDR1 LNHDA, CDR2 SQIVND (reference sequence). The J segment lost 4 bases and the V segment lost 5 bases, leaving 7 bases of the junction unmatched. The CDR3, as DNA: TGTGCCAGTAGTCCGACTAGCCCCCGAGAGACCCAGTACTTC. It specifies CASSPTSPRETQYF.

This clonotype ranks as medium-sized. The chain recombines TRBV10-3 with TRBJ1-6; 9 bases agree with TRBD1. V trimming: 1 base; J trimming: 10 bases; junction bases outside the gene matches: 5. The CDR3 extends over 15 amino acids. Per germline, CDR1 ENHRY and CDR2 SYGVKD. CDR3: CAISELGQGSSPLHF. DNA for the CDR3: TGTGCCATCAGTGAGTTGGGACAGGGAAGCTCACCCCTCCACTTT.

Within the sample, this clonotype is medium-sized. V gene TRBV6-6 combines with J gene TRBJ2-3; 10 bases line up with TRBD1. CDR3 length: 17 residues. Germline CDR1 is MNHNY and CDR2 is SVGAGI (reference sequence). With V trimmed by 8 bases and J by 2 bases, 13 bases remained unmatched. CDR3 region: CASSPLGTGAVTDTQYF. The DNA for the CDR3 is TGTGCCAGCTCGCCGCTAGGGACAGGGGCCGTCACAGATACGCAGTATTTT.

Sample share makes this clonotype medium-sized. The chain is built from TRBV7-9 and TRBJ1-1; no clear D gene. This CDR3 contains 11 residues. Trimming cost V 4 bases and J 6 bases, with 6 bases left between them. The germline gives CDR1 SEHNR, CDR2 FQNEAQ (reference sequence). CDR3 nucleotides: TGTGCCAGCAGCTCGGGTCCTGAAGCTTTCTTT. Translation: CASSSGPEAFF.

This clonotype showed up just once. This chain joins TRBV5-4 and TRBJ2-5; 7 nucleotides align to TRBD2. In germline, CDR1 is SGHNT, CDR2 YYREEE (reference sequence). V was clipped by 2 bases and J by 5 bases; unmatched bases: 6. The CDR3 length is 14 residues. As DNA, the CDR3 is TGTGCCAGCAGCTTCAATTGGGGAGGGGAGACCCAGTACTTC. This gives the protein CASSFNWGGETQYF. The full variable domain, completed using reference TRBV5-4 and TRBJ2-5, is ETGVTQSPTHLIKTRGQQVTLRCSSQSGHNTVSWYQQALGQGPQFIFQYYREEENGRGNFPPRFSGLQFPNYSSELNVNALELDDSALYLCASSFNWGGETQYFGPGTRLLVL.

This chain uses TRBV12-3 or TRBV12-4 with TRBJ2-7; D perhaps matches TRBD1 (5 bases). This CDR3 spans 13 amino acids. V lost 6 bases, J lost 6 bases, and 15 bases lay in between. This chain's CDR3 is CASSTGPQAEQYF. CDR3 sequence (DNA): TGTGCCAGCAGCACAGGACCTCAAGCCGAGCAGTACTTC.

The chain combines TRBV14 with TRBJ2-3, with D perhaps assigned TRBD1 or TRBD2 (5 bases each). The CDR3 is made up of 13 amino acids. The germline V and J ends were trimmed by 1 base and 7 bases, with 9 bases remaining between them. The germline CDR1 and CDR2 sequences are SGHDN and FVKESK. CDR3 sequence reads: CASSQAGGNTQYF. The CDR3 DNA reads TGTGCCAGCAGCCAAGCTGGGGGAAATACGCAGTATTTT.

In its sample, this clonotype is medium-sized. The CDR3 is CASSLGLLGPARDNEQFF. CDR3 DNA: TGTGCCAGCAGTCTGGGACTGTTGGGCCCGGCAAGGGACAATGAGCAGTTCTTC. The V gene is TRBV12-3 or TRBV12-4, the J gene TRBJ2-1; possibly TRBD2 for D (6 bases). With 5 bases removed from V and 5 bases from J, the gap between germline ends came to 25 bases. The CDR3 totals 18 residues.

The J gene is TRBJ2-1, the V gene TRBV5-4, with D tentatively TRBD2 (5 bases). The CDR3 runs 13 residues. V gave up 4 bases and J gave up 6 bases, with 11 bases separating them. Germline-derived CDR1 and CDR2 are SGHNT and YYREEE (reference sequence). The CDR3 here is CASSPKGGNEQFF. The CDR3 DNA reads as TGTGCCAGCAGCCCCAAAGGAGGCAATGAGCAGTTCTTC.

Judged by abundance, this clonotype is medium-sized (0.01 to 0.1%). V gene TRBV7-3 combines with J gene TRBJ2-1; no clear D. CDR3 size: 11 residues. V shed 5 bases and J shed 5 bases, with 4 bases lying between them. The germline CDR1 and CDR2 sequences are SGHTA and FQGTGA. The CDR3 DNA sequence: TGTGCCAGCAGCCAAAACAATGAGCAGTTCTTC. The encoded protein is CASSQNNEQFF.

The genes are TRBV11-3 and TRBJ2-5; 14 bases match TRBD2. After removal of 4 bases from V and 5 bases from J, the junction contained 6 bases not matched to a gene. CDR3 length equals 16 residues. The germline gives CDR1 SGHNT, CDR2 YENEEA. DNA of the CDR3: TGTGCCAGCAGCTGGGGACTAGCGGGAGACCGGGAGACCCAGTACTTC. Translating gives CASSWGLAGDRETQYF.

Only a few counts were recorded for this clonotype. This chain joins TRBV7-2 and TRBJ1-1; D is perhaps TRBD1 (6 bases). Trimming took 3 bases from V and 1 from J, leaving 18 bases between them. Germline V gives CDR1 SGHTA, CDR2 FQGNSA. CDR3 size: 17 residues. The CDR3 region has the DNA TGTGCCAGCAGCTTCCAGGGGTTCCCTCGGGGGAACACTGAAGCTTTCTTT. Encoded protein: CASSFQGFPRGNTEAFF. Together with reference TRBV7-2 and TRBJ1-1, the CDR3 gives the full variable domain: GAGVSQSPSNKVTEKGKDVELRCDPISGHTALYWYRQSLGQGLEFLIYFQGNSAPDKSGLPSDRFSAERTGGSVSTLTIQRTQQEDSAVYLCASSFQGFPRGNTEAFFGQGTRLTVV.

This clonotype was found a few times. V and J are TRBV6-2 or TRBV6-3 and TRBJ2-5; possible D gene TRBD1, 5 bases. The germline V gene has CDR1 MNHEY and CDR2 SVGEGT. The V end was cut by 2 bases, the J end by 3 bases, with 19 bases between. The CDR3 runs to 17 residues. The CDR3 coding sequence is TGTGCCAGCAGTTACCTGATTGGGGCCGCCAGCGAAGAGACCCAGTACTTC. Protein product: CASSYLIGAASEETQYF.

V gene TRBV21-1 combines with J gene TRBJ2-3; TRBD2, the D gene given by the table, was not confirmed from the DNA. TRBV21-1 is a documented pseudogene. The CDR3 has 23 amino acids. CDR3 region: CASSNPCKLSPTSGSTSTDTQYF. In nucleotides, the CDR3 is TGTGCCAGCAGCAACCCCTGTAAATTGTCCCCGACTAGCGGATCAACTAGCACAGATACGCAGTATTTT.

By its share, this clonotype is medium-sized. The rearrangement joins TRBV20-1 to TRBJ2-3, with TRBD2 matching over 9 bases. V was clipped by 3 bases and J by 3 bases; unmatched bases: 7. Germline assignment: CDR1 DFQATT and CDR2 SNEGSKA (reference sequence). The CDR3 runs 15 residues. The CDR3 protein is CSASESSGITDTQYF. As DNA, the CDR3 is TGCAGTGCTAGTGAGTCTAGCGGGATAACAGATACGCAGTATTTT.

Only one count was recorded for this clonotype. A much larger clonotype is one base distant, so this may be a read error. Given the absence of the conserved phenylalanine or tryptophan at the CDR3 end, a read error is likely. This sequence joins TRBV6-2 or TRBV6-3 and TRBJ2-7, with a tentative D call TRBD1 (7 bases). The germline V gene has CDR1 MNHEY and CDR2 SVGEGT. This CDR3 region has 15 residues. V lost 2 bases, J lost 1 base, and 12 bases lay in between. Here the CDR3 DNA reads TGTGCCAGCAGTTACCTTCCAGGGGGGTCCTACGAGCAGTACGAC. Its protein is CASSYLPGGSYEQYD.

Remarks on this clonotype: Sequence at one end of the junction differs from germline and may be a read error. The J gene is TRBJ2-2, the V gene TRBV24-1; 7 nucleotides match TRBD1. This CDR3 has 17 residues. Germline-derived CDR1 and CDR2 are KGHDR and SFDVKD. The CDR3 region has the DNA TGTGCCACCAGTGACCCGAACAGGGGCGGAACCACCGGGGAGATGTTTTTT. This gives the protein CATSDPNRGGTTGEMFF.

Judged by abundance, this clonotype is medium-sized (0.01 to 0.1%). V usage is TRBV7-6 and J usage is TRBJ2-3, with 7 bases identical to TRBD2. CDR1 is SGHVS and CDR2 is FNYEAQ in the germline V gene. The CDR3 is 15 residues long. The junction had 6 bases not matched to a gene; V was cut back by 1 base and J by 5 bases. The CDR3 reads CASSLDGAGVDTQYF. CDR3 DNA: TGTGCCAGCAGCTTAGACGGCGCGGGAGTAGATACGCAGTATTTT. The full variable domain, with the rest looked up from reference TRBV7-6 and TRBJ2-3, is GAGVSQSPRYKVTKRGQDVALRCDPISGHVSLYWYRQALGQGPEFLTYFNYEAQQDKSGLPNDRFSAERPEGSISTLTIQRTEQRDSAMYRCASSLDGAGVDTQYFGPGTRLTVL.

The genes are TRBV24-1 and TRBJ2-1; the D gene could be TRBD1 or TRBD2 (5 bases each). The V end was cut by 5 bases, the J end by 12 bases, with 22 bases between. The CDR3 is 15 amino acids. Germline CDR1 KGHDR, CDR2 SFDVKD. CDR3 in amino acids: CATSGSQGGVEGQFF. The DNA of the CDR3 is TGTGCCACCAGTGGGAGCCAGGGTGGGGTTGAGGGGCAGTTCTTC.